This entry features one TCR beta chain sequence. This sample is drawn from a study of blood T cell repertoires in COVID-19. Background on the study: The origin of the acute and convalescent COVID-19 samples was the United States, Italy and Spain. Sample material is recorded as cDNA or gDNA derived from T cells, B-cell-depleted T cells, or PBMCs.

In the source study's methods: Reference gene primers were amplified, and this amplification served to estimate nucleated cell counts. Sequencing was performed with immunoSEQ multiplex PCR; in TCRdb, only in-frame clones are kept and a portion is missing. The V and J calls and the clone size are those of that table, but D and trimming were determined from the DNA. The table includes roughly 77,000 clones, around four fifths detected once. Deletions cut 3 bases from V and 4 bases from J, with 9 bases between. The CDR3 length is 13 residues. The germline gives CDR1 WSHSY, CDR2 SAAADI. The clonotype comes from a human donor in a cohort sampled during active COVID-19. Sequenced: peripheral blood. The gene calls are TRBV10-2 and TRBJ1-2; D remains ambiguous. CDR3 nucleotide sequence: TGCGCCAGCAGTGACCGGGGTGGCTATGGCTACACCTTC. As protein: CASSDRGGYGYTF.